Following are 7 T cell receptor beta chains from one sample sequenced in a study of blood T cell repertoires in COVID-19. Data came from immunoSEQ multiplex PCR; TCRdb stores just in-frame clones and leaves some out. The sample lists approximately 150,000 clones, just under 80% occurring once. The sample comprised peripheral blood. The receptors shown here come from a woman aged 55-69 years with acute or convalescent COVID-19.

This chain links TRBV11-2 with TRBJ2-1, with 8 bases identical to TRBD2. The CDR3 has 18 residues. V was pared by 1 base and J by 10 bases, with 18 bases of the junction left unmatched. Germline V lookup: CDR1 SGHAT, CDR2 FQNNGV. The CDR3 loop is CASSLALTSGAKGTEQFF. The CDR3 nucleotides read TGTGCCAGCAGCTTAGCCCTCACTAGCGGAGCCAAAGGTACAGAGCAGTTCTTC. Full variable domain (outside the CDR3, taken from reference TRBV11-2 and TRBJ2-1): EAGVAQSPRYKIIEKRQSVAFWCNPISGHATLYWYQQILGQGPKLLIQFQNNGVVDDSQLPKDRFSAERLKGVDSTLKIQPAKLEDSAVYLCASSLALTSGAKGTEQFFGPGTRLTVL.

In its sample, this clone was seen once. The chain carries TRBV19 and TRBJ2-1; 7 bases agree with TRBD1. The ends lost 2 bases at V and 8 bases at J; junction bases unmatched: 15. The CDR3 sequence is 17 residues long. CDR1 LNHDA and CDR2 SQIVND come from the germline V gene (reference sequence). CDR3 bases: TGTGCCAGTAGTATATTTGGTTCCGGACAGGTCGGGGATGAGCAGTTCTTC. It specifies CASSIFGSGQVGDEQFF.

This chain uses TRBV4-1 with TRBJ2-7; the match to TRBD2 covers 8 bases. CDR3 length equals 18 residues. CDR1 is MGHRA, CDR2 YSYEKL, per germline. With 1 base clipped from V and 3 bases from J, the junction kept 14 bases outside the gene matches. CDR3 coding DNA: TGCGCCAGCAGCCAAGGGGCCATTCCGGGACTAGGGATCTACGAGCAGTACTTC. This encodes CASSQGAIPGLGIYEQYF.

This chain connects TRBV27 to TRBJ1-4, with D maybe TRBD1 (5 bases). V lost 6 bases and J lost 4, with 12 bases in between. CDR3 size: 14 residues. Germline loops: CDR1 MNHEY, CDR2 SMNVEV (reference sequence). CDR3 coding DNA: TGTGCCAGCAGGAGTTGGGGGGTTAATGAAAAACTGTTTTTT. As protein: CASRSWGVNEKLFF. The full variable domain, its missing parts supplied by reference TRBV27 and TRBJ1-4, is EAQVTQNPRYLITVTGKKLTVTCSQNMNHEYMSWYRQDPGLGLRQIYYSMNVEVTDKGDVPEGYKVSRKEKRNFPLILESPSPNQTSLYFCASRSWGVNEKLFFGSGTQLSVL.

Details on this clone: Other DNA sequences from this sample encode an identical CDR3 as well. The chain combines TRBV5-6 with TRBJ2-7; TRBD2 matches at 10 bases. This CDR3 contains 14 residues. The V and J ends lost 4 bases and 3 bases, in that order; junction bases with no gene match: 4. Germline V gene lookup returns CDR1 SGHDT and CDR2 YYEEEE. This chain's CDR3 is CASSLGLAVYEQYF. For the CDR3, the DNA is TGTGCCAGCAGCCTCGGACTAGCGGTCTACGAGCAGTACTTC.

This chain joins TRBV7-6 and TRBJ1-1; D gene uncertain. There are 17 residues in the CDR3. Germline values: CDR1 SGHVS, CDR2 FNYEAQ. Trimming took off 5 bases at V and 0 bases at J, with 19 bases between the two ends. The CDR3 spells CASSPGARTEMNTEAFF. Written as DNA, the CDR3 is TGTGCCAGCAGCCCCGGCGCCCGTACAGAGATGAACACTGAAGCTTTCTTT.

The rearrangement links TRBV7-3 to TRBJ2-1; 7 bases line up with TRBD1. CDR1 SGHTA and CDR2 FQGTGA come from the germline V gene. There are 14 residues in the CDR3. J was trimmed by 7 bases and V by 4 bases; bases with no gene match: 7. The CDR3: CASSYGDSRNEQFF. In DNA, the CDR3 is TGTGCCAGCAGCTACGGGGACAGTCGAAATGAGCAGTTCTTC.